The subject of this entry is one T cell receptor beta chain. Which antigen it targets is not known. No base quality information exists; no much larger clone differs at one position. Collaborating institutions collected whole blood in K2EDTA tubes following their own protocols. For TCRbeta analysis, collaborators shipped samples in one of three forms: frozen whole blood, isolated PBMCs, or DNA extracted from either of those sample types. This entry is derived from a study of blood T cell repertoires in COVID-19 (dated by TCRdb to the early 2020s). In terms of the full investigation: The collaborator samples originated in the United States, Italy and Spain and spanned the acute and convalescent phases of COVID-19. The repertoires were released in a freely available public database meant as a resource for research on the immune response to SARS-CoV-2. Samples were obtained from the ongoing ImmuneRACE study (first 160 participants) and from about 1,300 subjects provided by 6 global collaborators. A de-identified subject ID, COVID-19 status, age in years and sex were almost always included in the sample metadata. The material from the prospective study consisted of cDNA or gDNA derived from T cells, B-cell-depleted T cells, or PBMCs. Subjects who had been exposed to COVID-19, were actively infected with it, or had recovered from it provided the deeply sampled blood TCRbeta repertoires that made up the dataset. HLA class I and class II types, where available, came from metadata supplied by the sample provider rather than from assay-based typing. Broad study findings and their caveats: The amount of clinical and demographic metadata varied by source and participant and was provided uncurated.

The immunoSEQ Assay, a bias-controlled multiplex PCR, was used to amplify TCRbeta CDR3 regions from genomic DNA. The authors' analysis ran thus. The number of nucleated cells in each sample was estimated by amplification of reference gene primers within the assay. Sequence reads were collapsed and filtered to measure the absolute abundance of every unique TCRbeta CDR3 rearrangement. For each sample, productive Simpson clonality was calculated as the square root of Simpson's diversity index over productive rearrangements. The table was pulled from immuneACCESS by TCRdb, which kept in-frame rearrangements only. Such tables lose some clones; where checked, under half of the loss comes from unresolved V genes, and the rest has no known cause. V and J calls and clone size are copied from that table; D and trimming were computed from the DNA. This sample gives 140,000 to 150,000 clones in total; about 87% of them show up just once. The ten biggest clones cover 0.8% to 0.95% of the sample.

The CDR3, from cysteine to phenylalanine, totals 15 residues. The CDR3 DNA has 45 bases and is translated from base 1. CDR1 and CDR2 (SQVTM, ANQGSEA) derive from the germline V gene. The trim is 6 bases for V and 2 bases for J, with a gap of 14 bases between the germline ends. What was sequenced was peripheral blood. The origin of this receptor is a woman aged 45-65 years with acute or convalescent COVID-19. In this chain, TRBV29-1 is recombined with TRBJ2-6, with the identity of the D gene unclear. The CDR3 region reads CSVEPPSPGANVLTF. The sequenced DNA: TGCAGCGTAGAACCCCCTTCCCCTGGGGCCAACGTCCTGACTTTC.